The rows below give T cell receptor beta chains drawn from one sample of a study of cytomegalovirus exposure and HLA in healthy donors. Method: immunoSEQ multiplex PCR; TCRdb's copy keeps in-frame clones and lacks some. The table lists under 90,000 clones, about 70% of them singletons, with 7.5% to 8% in the top ten. The specimen sequenced was PBMCs. The receptors stem from a middle-aged man in good health and CMV-seropositive. Both conserved end residues are part of each CDR3. Each record gives: D gene, V gene, J gene, clone size, CDR3 protein, CDR3 DNA. A D gene is named only where the DNA matches it firmly. Clone size is stated in some rows and not others, as once, few, many or a class when expanded.

>TRBD1|TRBV7-3|TRBJ2-2|NA
CASRQGPTGELFF
TGTGCCAGCCGACAGGGGCCCACCGGGGAGCTGTTTTTT
>TRBD1|TRBV19|TRBJ1-1|NA
CASGRTGYMNTEAFF
TGTGCCAGTGGCAGGACAGGGTACATGAACACTGAAGCTTTCTTT
>NA|TRBV7-2|TRBJ1-2|NA
CASTVGGEMGSGYTF
TGTGCCAGCACGGTCGGAGGGGAAATGGGGAGTGGCTACACCTTC
>NA|TRBV6-1|TRBJ2-7|NA
CASSESVSYEQYF
TGTGCCAGCAGTGAAAGTGTCAGCTACGAGCAGTACTTC
>NA|TRBV9|TRBJ2-5|NA
CASSVSGGRETQYF
TGTGCCAGCAGCGTATCGGGGGGCAGGGAGACCCAGTACTTC
>TRBD2|TRBV6-5|TRBJ2-1|NA
CASSSSGGPHNEQFF
TGTGCCAGCAGTTCTAGCGGGGGGCCTCACAATGAGCAGTTCTTC
>NA|TRBV5-4|TRBJ1-2|NA
CASSLDGGNGYTF
TGTGCCAGCAGCTTGGACGGGGGGAATGGCTACACCTTC
>NA|TRBV19|TRBJ1-5|NA
CASGDILNQPQHF
TGTGCCAGTGGGGACATTCTCAATCAGCCCCAGCATTTT
>NA|TRBV6-5|TRBJ1-1|NA
CASSYSHAGSEAFF
TGTGCCAGCAGTTACTCCCACGCGGGGAGTGAAGCTTTCTTT
>TRBD2|TRBV19|TRBJ2-3|NA
CASSPGLAGTDTQYF
TGTGCCAGTAGTCCTGGACTAGCGGGCACAGATACGCAGTATTTT
>NA|TRBV7-2|TRBJ1-1|NA
CASSFRGRENTEAFF
TGTGCCAGCAGCTTTAGGGGCAGAGAGAACACTGAAGCTTTCTTT
>TRBD1|TRBV4-1|TRBJ1-1|NA
CASSPPGTATFEAFF
TGCGCCAGCAGCCCACCTGGGACAGCCACTTTTGAAGCTTTCTTT
>TRBD2|TRBV2|TRBJ2-2|NA
CASSLAGGPSGELFF
TGTGCCAGCAGTTTAGCGGGAGGGCCTTCCGGGGAGCTGTTTTTT
>TRBD2|TRBV27|TRBJ2-1|NA
CASRRTSGRFYNEQFF
TGTGCCAGCAGGCGGACTAGCGGGAGGTTCTACAATGAGCAGTTCTTC
>NA|TRBV30|TRBJ2-2|NA
CAWSGRGNTGELFF
TGTGCCTGGAGCGGGCGGGGGAACACCGGGGAGCTGTTTTTT
>NA|TRBV18|TRBJ2-2|NA
CASSPRTGELFF
TGTGCCAGCTCACCCCGCACCGGGGAGCTGTTTTTT
>TRBD2|TRBV2|TRBJ2-6|few
CASSSRLAGGSGANVLTF
TGTGCCAGCAGCTCCCGACTAGCGGGGGGCTCTGGGGCCAACGTCCTGACTTTC
>NA|TRBV5-1|TRBJ2-3|NA
CASSLEVARTDTQYF
TGCGCCAGCAGCCTGGAGGTAGCTCGCACAGATACGCAGTATTTT
>NA|TRBV10-3|TRBJ2-5|NA
CAIRIRTEETQYF
TGTGCCATCAGGATCCGGACAGAAGAGACCCAGTACTTC
>NA|TRBV19|TRBJ1-4|many
CASRREAGTNEKLFF
TGTGCCAGTAGGAGAGAAGCGGGTACCAATGAAAAACTGTTTTTT
>TRBD1|TRBV9|TRBJ1-2|NA
CASSVGDRGYGYTF
TGTGCCAGCAGCGTAGGGGACAGGGGGTATGGCTACACCTTC
>NA|TRBV28|TRBJ1-2|NA
CASREVLRSGYTF
TGTGCCAGCAGAGAAGTGTTAAGGAGTGGCTACACCTTC
>NA|TRBV21-1|TRBJ1-2|NA
CASSTDVGAGGRLVPSNYGYTF
TGTGCCAGCAGCACCGACGTGGGTGCCGGGGGGCGCCTGGTACCCTCGAACTATGGCTACACCTTC
>NA|TRBV9|TRBJ1-3|NA
CASSGPLSGNTIYF
TGTGCCAGCAGCGGGCCGCTCTCTGGAAACACCATATATTTT
>NA|TRBV7-9|TRBJ1-6|NA
CASSSGTANSPLHF
TGTGCCAGCAGCTCCGGGACTGCAAATTCACCCCTCCACTTT
>NA|TRBV15|TRBJ2-7|NA
CATSRGGLGEQYF
TGTGCCACCAGCAGGGGGGGACTTGGCGAGCAGTACTTC
>NA|TRBV4-3|TRBJ2-3|NA
CASSQALRGTDTQYF
TGCGCCAGCAGCCAGGCATTACGGGGCACAGATACGCAGTATTTT
>NA|TRBV19|TRBJ2-1|NA
CASSGQGKVSYNEQFF
TGTGCCAGTAGTGGGCAGGGTAAGGTCTCCTACAATGAGCAGTTCTTC
>TRBD1|TRBV7-2|TRBJ1-2|NA
CASSLAGGNYGYTF
TGTGCCAGCAGCTTAGCAGGGGGCAACTATGGCTACACCTTC
>NA|TRBV7-3|TRBJ1-2|NA
CASSRAEGYGYTF
TGTGCCAGCAGCCGGGCAGAGGGCTATGGCTACACCTTC
>NA|TRBV6-4|TRBJ1-2|NA
CASSPDRSSYGYTF
TGTGCCAGCAGTCCGGACAGATCCAGCTATGGCTACACCTTC